These 30 T cell receptor beta chains came from one sample sequenced in a study of kidney transplant recipient with SARS-CoV-2 infection. Using its own MiXCR run on the reads, TCRdb lists one record per CDR3 protein. This table has fewer than 250,000 distinct CDR3 sequences, 29% appearing once. This specimen consisted of a blood sample, obtained at baseline and around day 120 from a kidney transplant recipient. The source of these receptors is a male patient in his thirties who had COVID-19 and was a kidney transplant recipient. Some T cells here may be from the graft donor.

The CDR3: CATSGVLSTRKTYGYTF. The CDR3 DNA follows: TGTGCCACCAGTGGAGTACTTAGTACCAGAAAGACCTATGGCTACACCTTC. The chain has TRBV24-1 and TRBJ1-2, with no clear D. There are 17 residues in the CDR3. V lost 5 bases and J lost 4, with 22 bases in between. Germline CDR1 KGHDR, CDR2 SFDVKD.

This clonotype was observed many times. CDR3 bases: TGTGCCAGCTCACCACCTGTAAGTATGAACACTGAAGCTTTCTTT. Protein sequence: CASSPPVSMNTEAFF. The chain links TRBV18 to TRBJ1-1, with no clear D. CDR1 and CDR2 from the germline V gene are KGHSH and LQKENI. This CDR3 has 15 residues. Trimming removed 0 bases at V and 0 bases at J, with 8 bases between.

V and J are TRBV10-1 and TRBJ1-2; D gene unclear. The V gene lost 3 bases and the J gene lost 4 bases, with 21 bases spanning the gap. Per germline, CDR1 WNHNN and CDR2 SYGVQD (reference sequence). This CDR3 comprises 17 residues. CDR3 DNA: TGCGCCAGCAGTGATCTTACAAGATCGCGAAAGACCTATGGCTACACCTTC. Amino acid sequence: CASSDLTRSRKTYGYTF.

In regard to this clonotype: This clone may be a read error of a much larger clone one base away. The J gene is TRBJ1-1, the V gene TRBV19; 7 bases map to TRBD1. CDR3 length: 14 residues. CDR1 is LNHDA, CDR2 SQIVND, per germline (reference sequence). CDR3 in DNA: TGTGCCAGTAGTACCGTGACAGGGAAAACTGAAGCTTCCTTT. Amino acid sequence: CASSTVTGKTEASF.

This clonotype has a handful of counts. Likely a read error: the CDR3 ends without its conserved phenylalanine or tryptophan. The DNA is left out, because the CDR3 cannot be placed on it with certainty; the CDR3 is given as TCRdb lists it. The chain recombines TRBV9 with TRBJ2-7. The CDR3 region is 10 residues in length, termini included. CDR1 is SGDLS, CDR2 YYNGEE, per germline. The CDR3: CASHGDGPNL.

For this clonotype: This may be a read error: a much more frequent sequence differs by one nucleotide. V usage is TRBV5-4 and J usage is TRBJ2-7; 7 positions agree with TRBD2. Germline V gene lookup returns CDR1 SGHNT and CDR2 YYREEE (reference sequence). The CDR3 runs 18 residues. After removal of 1 base from V and 0 bases from J, the junction contained 13 bases not matched to a gene. As DNA, the CDR3 is TGTGCCAGCAGCTTGTGTAGACTAGCTGGATCGAGCTCCTACGAGCAGTACTTC. Translating it yields CASSLCRLAGSSSYEQYF.

In regard to this clonotype: Being one base from a much bigger clone, this may be a read error. Given the absence of the conserved phenylalanine or tryptophan at the CDR3 end, a read error is likely. This sequence joins TRBV27 and TRBJ1-1; 8 positions agree with TRBD1. After removal of 5 bases from V and 10 bases from J, the junction contained 27 bases not matched to a gene. The CDR3 runs 19 residues. Germline V gene sequence: CDR1 MNHEY, CDR2 SMNVEV (reference sequence). CDR3 loop: CASSRLLERDGQGQPPAFL. CDR3 bases: TGTGCCAGCAGTAGACTTTTAGAAAGGGACGGACAGGGACAGCCCCCAGCTTTCCTT.

This clonotype was seen many times. The chain couples TRBV7-7 to TRBJ1-2; D ambiguous. The length of the CDR3 is 17 residues. V shed 5 bases and J shed 4 bases, with 23 bases lying between them. Germline assignment: CDR1 SSHAT and CDR2 FNYEAQ (reference sequence). The CDR3 spells CASSPCDKCRKTYGYTF. The CDR3 coding sequence is TGTGCCAGCAGCCCATGCGATAAGTGCCGAAAGACCTATGGCTACACCTTC. The full variable domain, with the rest looked up from reference TRBV7-7 and TRBJ1-2, is GAGVSQSPRYKVTKRGQDVTLRCDPISSHATLYWYQQALGQGPEFLTYFNYEAQPDKSGLPSDRFSAERPEGSISTLTIQRTEQRDSAMYRCASSPCDKCRKTYGYTFGSGTRLTVV.

This clonotype was found many times. The rearrangement joins TRBV12-5 to TRBJ2-5, with D hard to call. In germline, CDR1 is LGHNT, CDR2 FRNRAP. Trimming shortened V by 1 base and J by 7 bases, and 13 bases separated the two germline ends. The CDR3 spans 14 residues. The CDR3 loop is CASGLDAIVRTQYF. The CDR3 region has the DNA TGTGCTAGTGGTTTGGACGCCATAGTGAGGACCCAGTACTTC.

In its sample, this clonotype was seen many times. The V call is TRBV20-1, the J call TRBJ2-7; 8 nucleotides match TRBD2. The germline V gene has CDR1 DFQATT and CDR2 SNEGSKA (reference sequence). The trim removed 0 bases at V and 4 bases at J, leaving 8 bases unmatched. CDR3 size: 15 residues. The chain's CDR3 is CSARDIEREPYEQYF. The CDR3 region has the DNA TGCAGTGCTAGAGATATAGAGCGGGAGCCTTACGAGCAGTACTTC.

The chain employs TRBV5-1 and TRBJ2-1; TRBD2 matches at 7 bases. Germline V gene data show CDR1 as SGHRS and CDR2 as YFSETQ. Trimming removed 0 bases from V and 9 bases from J; junction bases left unmatched: 9. The CDR3 extends over 15 amino acids. The CDR3 region has the DNA TGCGCCAGCAGCTTGGCGCCGGGAGGATTTGTTGAGCAGTTCTTC. Protein: CASSLAPGGFVEQFF.

This clonotype came up many times. This rearrangement joins TRBV12-3 or TRBV12-4 to TRBJ1-6; 9 bases are a match to TRBD1. CDR3 length: 15 amino acids. Trimming at V came to 5 bases and at J to 7 bases, leaving 6 bases not matched to a gene. CDR3 loop: CASSNTGTGNSPLHF. CDR3 sequence (DNA): TGTGCCAGCAGTAACACCGGGACAGGGAATTCACCCCTCCACTTT.

This clonotype came up a few times. This chain uses TRBV5-8 with TRBJ2-6; 7 nucleotides agree with TRBD1. This CDR3 contains 17 residues. Germline CDR1 reads SGHTS; CDR2 reads YDEGEE. Trimming cost V 0 bases and J 0 bases; bases outside gene matches: 3. DNA of the CDR3: TGTGCCAGCAGCTTGGAGGCAGGGGGCTCTGGGGCCAACGTCCTGACTTTC. The encoded protein is CASSLEAGGSGANVLTF. Combining the CDR3 with reference TRBV5-8 and TRBJ2-6 gives the whole variable domain EAGVTQSPTHLIKTRGQQATLRCSPISGHTSVYWYQQALGLGLQFLLWYDEGEERNRGNFPPRFSGRQFPNYSSELNVNALELEDSALYLCASSLEAGGSGANVLTFGAGSRLTVL.

This chain joins TRBV11-1 and TRBJ1-2; D gene uncertain. CDR1 is SGHAT, CDR2 FQDESV, per germline (reference sequence). V was trimmed by 5 bases and J by 4 bases, leaving 23 bases between them. The CDR3 runs 17 residues. The CDR3 sequence is CASSTADKAGETYGYTF. In nucleotides, the CDR3 is TGTGCCAGCAGCACGGCTGATAAGGCCGGAGAGACCTATGGCTACACCTTC. The full variable domain, in which reference TRBV11-1 and TRBJ1-2 provide the parts outside the CDR3, is EAEVAQSPRYKITEKSQAVAFWCDPISGHATLYWYRQILGQGPELLVQFQDESVVDDSQLPKDRFSAERLKGVDSTLKIQPAELGDSAMYLCASSTADKAGETYGYTFGSGTRLTVV.

This clonotype was detected only a few times. This rearrangement joins TRBV6-4 to TRBJ2-1, with 7 positions matching TRBD1. J lost 3 bases, V lost 4 bases, and 3 bases had no gene match. Looked up from germline, CDR1 is MRHNA and CDR2 is SNTAGT. The CDR3 extends over 14 amino acids. As DNA, the CDR3 is TGTGCCAGCAGTGTTGGGACAGACTACAATGAGCAGTTCTTC. It is translated as CASSVGTDYNEQFF.

This clonotype was recorded at least ten times. The chain has TRBV5-5 and TRBJ1-2; D is ambiguous. There are 16 residues in the CDR3. The ends were cut back, 7 bases at V and 4 bases at J, with 23 bases in the middle. Per the germline V gene, CDR1 is SGHKS and CDR2 is YYEKEE (reference sequence). DNA of the CDR3: TGTGCCAGCGGCCGTGATGTCTCGCGAAAGACCTATGGCTACACCTTC. Translation: CASGRDVSRKTYGYTF.

As to this clonotype: This clone may be a read error of a much larger clone one base away. This chain joins TRBV5-3 and TRBJ1-2; D is unresolved. TRBV5-3 is assigned to the ORF class and has an uncertain function. This CDR3 has 16 residues. The CDR3 loop is CARCLQAVRKTYGYTF. The CDR3 nucleotides are TGTGCCAGATGCTTACAAGCGGTGAGAAAGACCTATGGCTACACCTTC.

The rearrangement links TRBV11-2 to TRBJ2-1, with D possibly matching TRBD1 (6 bases). V was cut by 10 bases and J by 2 bases, with 12 bases left in between. Germline CDR1 SGHAT, CDR2 FQNNGV. The CDR3 contains 13 residues. CDR3 in amino acids: CATREGAYNEQFF. The CDR3 nucleotides read TGTGCCACCAGAGAGGGGGCCTACAATGAGCAGTTCTTC.

In this sample, this clonotype turned up many times. This chain joins TRBV14 and TRBJ1-2, with D possibly matching TRBD1 (6 bases). Germline assignment: CDR1 SGHDN and CDR2 FVKESK. The length of the CDR3 is 15 residues. Trimming took 3 bases from V and 4 from J, leaving 15 bases between them. The CDR3 DNA is TGTGCCAGCAGCCACCGGGCGGGGGCTCTCTATGGCTACACCTTC. It specifies CASSHRAGALYGYTF.

Notes on this clonotype: A much larger clone lies a single base off, so this may be a read error. This chain links TRBV7-3 with TRBJ2-4; 8 bases align to TRBD2. In germline, CDR1 is SGHTA, CDR2 FQGTGA. CDR3 length equals 14 residues. V lost 6 bases to trimming and J lost 13 bases; unmatched junction nucleotides: 14. The CDR3 DNA is TGTGCCAGCAGTTTAGTAGCGGGAAGGTACAAGCAGTACTTC. Protein sequence: CASSLVAGRYKQYF.

The sample holds many counts of this clonotype. The rearrangement links TRBV2 to TRBJ1-4, with TRBD1 matching over 7 bases. The CDR3 consists of 18 residues. CDR1 SNHLY and CDR2 FYNNEI come from the germline V gene. V shed 6 bases, J shed 0 bases, and the junction held 13 bases outside the gene matches. CDR3 nucleotides: TGTGCCAGCAGGAGGACTCGGGCAGGGGGGTCAACTAATGAAAAACTGTTTTTT. Translated, it gives CASRRTRAGGSTNEKLFF.

This clonotype was counted at least ten times. The chain couples TRBV20-1 to TRBJ1-5; tentatively, D is TRBD1 (5 bases). This CDR3 contains 14 residues. Germline V CDR1 and CDR2: DFQATT, SNEGSKA (reference sequence). Deletions cut 3 bases from V and 1 base from J, with 10 bases between. CDR3 DNA: TGCAGTGCTAGGGACGGGGCGAGCAATCAGCCCCAGCATTTT. Translated: CSARDGASNQPQHF.

J is TRBJ1-2 and V is TRBV5-8; D gene unclear. The CDR3 contains 16 residues. V lost 7 bases and J 4 bases, leaving 23 bases between the germline ends. Germline V lookup: CDR1 SGHTS, CDR2 YDEGEE. The CDR3 DNA follows: TGTGCCAGCGTAGTCTTTCATCCACGAAAGTCCTATGGCTACACCTTC. Translated: CASVVFHPRKSYGYTF.

On this clonotype itself: A much larger clone lies one base from this, so it may be a read error. This rearrangement joins TRBV19 to TRBJ2-1; 8 nucleotides match TRBD2. Germline CDR1 LNHDA, CDR2 SQIVND (reference sequence). V dropped 7 bases and J dropped 0; count of bases not matched to a gene: 11. The length of the CDR3 is 17 residues. The CDR3 nucleotides read TGTGCCAGTAAGGGATGGATAGCGGGAACCTCCTACAATGAGCAGTTCTTC. This codes for CASKGWIAGTSYNEQFF.

Notes on this clonotype: Being one base from a much bigger clone, this may be a read error. The chain carries TRBV7-6 and TRBJ1-2; D unclear. The CDR3 spans 17 residues. Germline V gene sequence: CDR1 SGHVS, CDR2 FNYEAQ. For the CDR3, the DNA is TGTGCCAGCAGCGATTTAGGTGAATCTCGAAAGACCTATGGCTACATCTTC. It codes for CASSDLGESRKTYGYIF.

With regard to this clonotype: A clone one base away is much larger, so this may be a read error. This rearrangement joins TRBV16 to TRBJ1-2; D ambiguous. Germline V gene data show CDR1 as KGHSY and CDR2 as FQNENV. This CDR3 region has 17 residues. Trimming stripped 5 bases from V and 4 bases from J, with 23 bases between. The CDR3 nucleotides are TGTGCCAGCAGCATGATCGCGGTCGTTAGAAGGACCTATGGCTACACCTTC. Residues: CASSMIAVVRRTYGYTF.

This clonotype was recorded at least ten times. V gene TRBV19 combines with J gene TRBJ2-7, with a weak D call TRBD1 (6 bases). Germline loops: CDR1 LNHDA, CDR2 SQIVND (reference sequence). Trimming removed 3 bases from V and 1 base from J, with 13 bases in between. The CDR3 runs to 15 residues. The CDR3 reads CASSIVGATSYEQYF. The CDR3 coding sequence is TGTGCCAGTAGTATTGTGGGGGCCACGTCCTACGAGCAGTACTTC. The full variable domain, with the rest looked up from reference TRBV19 and TRBJ2-7, is DGGITQSPKYLFRKEGQNVTLSCEQNLNHDAMYWYRQDPGQGLRLIYYSQIVNDFQKGDIAEGYSVSREKKESFPLTVTSAQKNPTAFYLCASSIVGATSYEQYFGPGTRLTVT.

Worth noting for this clonotype: A clone one base away is much larger, so this may be a read error. This chain links TRBV4-1 with TRBJ2-7; 9 nucleotides agree with TRBD2. The CDR3 is 18 residues long. Germline V gene lookup returns CDR1 MGHRA and CDR2 YSYEKL. In nucleotides, the CDR3 is TGCGCCAGCAGCCAATGGACTAGCGTCTCCTTTTTTCCGTACGAGCGGTACTTC. It specifies CASSQWTSVSFFPYERYF.

This clonotype has ten or more counts. J is TRBJ2-1 and V is TRBV14; D perhaps matches TRBD2 (6 bases). Per the germline V gene, CDR1 is SGHDN and CDR2 is FVKESK. CDR3 length: 15 amino acids. The V gene lost 1 base and the J gene lost 7 bases, with 14 bases spanning the gap. CDR3 amino acids: CASSQGWLAMNEQFF. Here the CDR3 DNA reads TGTGCCAGCAGCCAAGGTTGGCTAGCGATGAATGAGCAGTTCTTC.

Of note for this clonotype: With a much larger clone just one base away, this may be a read error. The chain combines TRBV7-2 with TRBJ2-7, with 8 bases lining up with TRBD2. Germline loops: CDR1 SGHTA, CDR2 FQGNSA. The CDR3 totals 15 residues. The V gene end was trimmed by 0 bases and the J gene end by 6 bases; junction bases not matched to a gene: 7. CDR3 residues: CASSLATSVACEQYF. The CDR3 bases are TGTGCCAGCAGCTTAGCGACTAGCGTGGCCTGCGAGCAGTACTTC.